Shown below are 28 T cell receptor beta chains from a single sample sequenced in a study of OX40 agonist ivuxolimab in advanced cancers. Libraries were prepared by immunoSEQ multiplex PCR; TCRdb keeps only in-frame clonotypes and omits some of them. Of roughly 80,000 clones listed, roughly 85% were seen once; the top ten hold 1.9%. Material: CD4+ or CD8+ T cells sorted from blood, obtained in a trial of the OX40 agonist ivuxolimab. The source is an adult with an advanced solid tumor such as melanoma, head and neck, liver or kidney cancer.

This clone has a single count. The chain is built from TRBV19 and TRBJ1-5; maybe TRBD1 (5 bases). CDR3 length equals 13 residues. Looked up from germline, CDR1 is LNHDA and CDR2 is SQIVND (reference sequence). V was pared by 8 bases and J by 6 bases, with 14 bases between. The CDR3 bases are TGTGCCAGTTCCGGGCAGGGTGGTCAGCCCCAGCATTTT. This sequence encodes CASSGQGGQPQHF.

The CDR3 loop is CASSPRDSSYNEQFF. DNA for the CDR3: TGCGCCAGCAGCCCCAGGGACAGCTCCTACAATGAGCAGTTCTTC. The chain links TRBV4-3 to TRBJ2-1; 7 bases fit TRBD1. The CDR3 spans 15 residues. Trimming removed 4 bases from V and 0 bases from J; junction bases left unmatched: 3. Germline values: CDR1 LGHNA, CDR2 YSLEER.

The rearrangement uses TRBV5-6 and TRBJ2-3; TRBD2 matches at 9 bases. CDR1 and CDR2 (germline): SGHDT, YYEEEE. Germline trimming cut 0 bases from V and 4 bases from J; bases unmatched to any gene: 9. The CDR3 length is 17 residues. CDR3 amino acids: CASSLGAAIAGADTQYF. The CDR3 DNA reads TGTGCCAGCAGCTTGGGTGCCGCAATAGCGGGGGCAGATACGCAGTATTTT.

The gene calls are TRBV7-9 and TRBJ2-7; 9 bases are a match to TRBD1. Germline V CDR1 and CDR2: SEHNR, FQNEAQ (reference sequence). The J segment lost 5 bases and the V segment lost 5 bases, leaving 4 bases of the junction unmatched. There are 13 residues in the CDR3. The CDR3 region has the DNA TGTGCCAGCAGCCGGGACAGGGCGGACGAGCAGTACTTC. Translating it yields CASSRDRADEQYF.

The V and J genes are TRBV29-1 and TRBJ1-2; TRBD1 agrees at 7 bases. This CDR3 has 13 amino acids. Germline trimming cut 6 bases from V and 5 bases from J; bases unmatched to any gene: 9. CDR1 and CDR2 (germline): SQVTM, ANQGSEA. CDR3 coding DNA: TGCAGCGTCGAGGCCGGGACAGATTATGGCTACACCTTC. Translation gives CSVEAGTDYGYTF.

V gene TRBV6-1 combines with J gene TRBJ1-2; no clear D gene. Germline values: CDR1 MNHNS, CDR2 SASEGT. The CDR3 is made up of 11 amino acids. V was trimmed by 8 bases and J by 4 bases, leaving 8 bases between them. The CDR3 bases are TGTGCCAGCGCCCACATCTATGGCTACACCTTC. Protein sequence: CASAHIYGYTF.

This chain joins TRBV4-2 and TRBJ2-1, with TRBD2 matching over 9 bases. With 5 bases clipped from V and 0 bases from J, the junction kept 5 bases outside the gene matches. CDR1 and CDR2 from the germline V gene are LGHNA and YNFKEQ. The CDR3 runs to 16 residues. The CDR3 sequence: CASSFSGGPSYNEQFF. In DNA, the CDR3 is TGTGCCAGCAGCTTCAGCGGGGGGCCCTCCTACAATGAGCAGTTCTTC.

V gene TRBV11-3 combines with J gene TRBJ2-1; no clear D. With 2 bases removed from V and 0 bases from J, the gap between germline ends came to 11 bases. The CDR3 extends over 16 amino acids. Germline CDR1 reads SGHNT; CDR2 reads YENEEA. The CDR3 loop is CASSLFLSSSYNEQFF. The CDR3 bases are TGTGCCAGCAGCTTATTTCTCTCGAGCTCCTACAATGAGCAGTTCTTC.

The chain recombines TRBV21-1 with TRBJ2-1; TRBD1, the D gene given by the table, was not confirmed from the DNA. TRBV21-1 is a known pseudogene. This CDR3 spans 17 amino acids. The CDR3: CASIPIGTGTSGNEQFF. The CDR3, as DNA: TGTGCCAGCATCCCCATCGGGACAGGGACCTCCGGAAATGAGCAGTTCTTC.

The chain is built from TRBV30 and TRBJ2-3; D is unclear. Per the germline V gene, CDR1 is GTSNPN and CDR2 is SVGIG (reference sequence). The CDR3 runs to 17 residues. V was pared by 4 bases and J by 2 bases, with 22 bases between. Here the CDR3 DNA reads TGTGCCTGGACGAAGCGCACCACGTATGATATCACAGATACGCAGTATTTT. Translating it yields CAWTKRTTYDITDTQYF.

This chain links TRBV28 with TRBJ1-2; possibly TRBD1 for D (5 bases). This CDR3 comprises 13 residues. Trimming took off 5 bases at V and 8 bases at J, with 15 bases between the two ends. Germline V CDR1 and CDR2: MDHEN, SYDVKM. This CDR3 is CASSVQGSVGYTF. The CDR3 region has the DNA TGTGCCAGCAGTGTCCAGGGCTCGGTGGGCTACACCTTC.

The chain carries TRBV28 and TRBJ1-1, with D possibly matching TRBD1 (5 bases). The V and J ends lost 6 bases and 0 bases respectively, with 8 bases between them. Germline assignment: CDR1 MDHEN and CDR2 SYDVKM. This CDR3 has 13 amino acids. The CDR3 loop is CASRGQVNTEAFF. The CDR3 bases are TGTGCCAGCAGGGGGCAAGTGAACACTGAAGCTTTCTTT.

J is TRBJ2-2 and V is TRBV7-3; D is unclear. The V and J ends lost 5 bases and 7 bases respectively, with 11 bases between them. Germline assignment: CDR1 SGHTA and CDR2 FQGTGA. The CDR3 spans 13 residues. CDR3 in amino acids: CASSILRSGELFF. CDR3 nucleotide sequence: TGTGCCAGCAGCATCCTCAGGAGCGGGGAGCTGTTTTTT.

A remark on this clone: Other DNA sequences from this sample encode an identical CDR3 as well. This chain links TRBV14 with TRBJ1-5; D is perhaps TRBD1 (6 bases). The V end lost 5 bases, the J end lost 6 bases, and 14 bases lay between the germline ends. This CDR3 has 14 amino acids. Germline lookup yields CDR1 SGHDN and CDR2 FVKESK. CDR3 region: CASSSGGGGQPQHF. Here the CDR3 DNA reads TGTGCCAGCAGCTCGGGGGGCGGGGGTCAGCCCCAGCATTTT.

The J gene is TRBJ2-5, the V gene TRBV7-2; D unresolved. This CDR3 spans 16 amino acids. CDR1 SGHTA and CDR2 FQGNSA come from the germline V gene. V was shortened by 3 bases and J by 5 bases, with 19 bases between the two germline ends. The CDR3 coding sequence is TGTGCCAGCAGCTTTCCCCCGGGCCTAAGGCAGGAGACCCAGTACTTC. It yields the protein CASSFPPGLRQETQYF.

The sample holds one count of this clone. V is TRBV6-5 and J is TRBJ1-2; unclear D gene. V was shortened by 6 bases and J by 8 bases, with 16 bases between the two germline ends. CDR3 length equals 13 residues. The V gene's germline CDR1 is MNHEY and CDR2 SVGAGI. CDR3 region: CASSYDLRRGYTF. As DNA, the CDR3 is TGTGCCAGCAGCTACGATCTGAGACGAGGCTACACCTTC.

Here the CDR3 reads CASSTGLAGVNEQFF. The CDR3 nucleotides read TGTGCCAGTAGTACGGGACTAGCGGGGGTCAATGAGCAGTTCTTC. This chain uses TRBV19 with TRBJ2-1, with 14 bases lining up with TRBD2. Per the germline V gene, CDR1 is LNHDA and CDR2 is SQIVND (reference sequence). CDR3 length: 15 amino acids. The V segment lost 4 bases and the J segment 6 bases; nucleotides outside the gene matches: 2.

This chain joins TRBV19 and TRBJ2-3; D call uncertain. The CDR3 length is 13 residues. Germline V lookup: CDR1 LNHDA, CDR2 SQIVND (reference sequence). V was clipped by 3 bases and J by 1 base, with 5 bases between them. CDR3 nucleotides: TGTGCCAGTAGTATCCAGGGCACAGATACGCAGTATTTT. Translated, it gives CASSIQGTDTQYF. Using reference TRBV19 and TRBJ2-3 for the parts outside the CDR3, the full variable domain is DGGITQSPKYLFRKEGQNVTLSCEQNLNHDAMYWYRQDPGQGLRLIYYSQIVNDFQKGDIAEGYSVSREKKESFPLTVTSAQKNPTAFYLCASSIQGTDTQYFGPGTRLTVL.

V gene TRBV14 combines with J gene TRBJ2-7; 9 nucleotides align to TRBD1. The germline gives CDR1 SGHDN, CDR2 FVKESK. CDR3 size: 18 residues. V was pared by 5 bases and J by 5 bases, with 19 bases of the junction left unmatched. This chain's CDR3 is CASSASPAIGTGFHEQYF. The CDR3, as DNA: TGTGCCAGCAGCGCAAGCCCAGCCATCGGGACAGGGTTCCACGAGCAGTACTTC.

This clone appeared once. The chain joins TRBV12-5 to TRBJ2-5, with 7 positions matching TRBD2. This CDR3 spans 16 amino acids. V lost 4 bases and J lost 3; bases outside the gene matches: 11. Germline CDR1 is LGHNT and CDR2 is FRNRAP. CDR3 protein: CASGSPSRGDEETQYF. The CDR3 DNA reads as TGTGCTAGTGGTTCCCCGTCACGGGGGGATGAAGAGACCCAGTACTTC. Based on the CDR3 plus reference TRBV12-5 and TRBJ2-5, the full variable domain is DARVTQTPRHKVTEMGQEVTMRCQPILGHNTVFWYRQTMMQGLELLAYFRNRAPLDDSGMPKDRFSAEMPDATLATLKIQPSEPRDSAVYFCASGSPSRGDEETQYFGPGTRLLVL.

This chain joins TRBV2 and TRBJ2-2; D call uncertain. The V gene lost 8 bases and the J gene lost 2 bases, with 9 bases spanning the gap. The CDR3 contains 13 residues. CDR1 is SNHLY, CDR2 FYNNEI, per germline. The CDR3 DNA follows: TGTGCCAGCGAACCTTTTAACACCGGGGAGCTGTTTTTT. Amino acids: CASEPFNTGELFF.

The chain links TRBV20-1 to TRBJ2-1, with a tentative D call TRBD2 (6 bases). Germline CDR1 is DFQATT and CDR2 is SNEGSKA (reference sequence). The CDR3 length is 11 residues. Trimming shortened V by 4 bases and J by 13 bases, and 14 bases separated the two germline ends. The CDR3 reads CSATLSSAQFF. The CDR3 DNA reads as TGCAGTGCTACCCTTTCTAGCGCTCAGTTCTTC.

The chain carries TRBV5-8 and TRBJ2-3; the D gene is possibly TRBD1 (6 bases). The CDR3 contains 16 residues. Germline CDR1 and CDR2: SGHTS and YDEGEE. With 4 bases removed from V and 1 base from J, the gap between germline ends came to 16 bases. CDR3 residues: CASSGGQRTRTDTQYF. The CDR3 bases are TGTGCCAGCAGCGGAGGACAGAGAACACGCACAGATACGCAGTATTTT.

This clone was counted a single time. CDR3 in amino acids: CASSMRQGNTIYF. The CDR3 DNA is TGCGCCAGCAGCATGCGTCAAGGAAACACCATATATTTT. The chain joins TRBV4-3 to TRBJ1-3; D gene unclear. Trimming stripped 5 bases from V and 4 bases from J, with 9 bases between. This CDR3 has 13 residues. Germline CDR1 is LGHNA and CDR2 is YSLEER.

This clone was picked up many times. This chain connects TRBV21-1 to TRBJ1-2; the D call TRBD1 from the table was never checked on the DNA. TRBV21-1 is a known pseudogene. CDR3 size: 15 residues. The CDR3 DNA is TGTGCCAGCAGCGGCCATAGGGGGTTGCGCTATGGCTACACCTTC. Its translation is CASSGHRGLRYGYTF.

The rearrangement links TRBV7-3 to TRBJ2-2; D not certain. Germline CDR1 and CDR2: SGHTA and FQGTGA. Trimming took 2 bases from V and 1 from J, leaving 8 bases between them. The CDR3 consists of 15 residues. The DNA of the CDR3 is TGTGCCAGCAGCTTACTATCAATGAACACCGGGGAGCTGTTTTTT. Its translation: CASSLLSMNTGELFF.

This clone was found a few times. The chain employs TRBV7-2 and TRBJ1-1, with D unresolved. Germline V CDR1 and CDR2: SGHTA, FQGNSA. V lost 5 bases and J 1 base, leaving 14 bases between the germline ends. CDR3 length: 15 amino acids. CDR3 in DNA: TGTGCCAGCAGCCATCAGACGGCACGGAACACTGAAGCTTTCTTT. As protein: CASSHQTARNTEAFF. Together with reference TRBV7-2 and TRBJ1-1, the CDR3 gives the full variable domain: GAGVSQSPSNKVTEKGKDVELRCDPISGHTALYWYRQSLGQGLEFLIYFQGNSAPDKSGLPSDRFSAERTGGSVSTLTIQRTQQEDSAVYLCASSHQTARNTEAFFGQGTRLTVV.

The chain employs TRBV10-3 and TRBJ2-3; D not resolved. CDR3 length: 11 residues. Germline values: CDR1 ENHRY, CDR2 SYGVKD. With 2 bases removed from V and 3 bases from J, the gap between germline ends came to 0 bases. CDR3: CAISETDTQYF. The DNA of the CDR3 is TGTGCCATCAGTGAGACAGATACGCAGTATTTT.